This TCR beta chain is from a study of cytomegalovirus exposure and HLA in healthy donors (dated by TCRdb to 2016 to 2017). With respect to the entire study: An earlier analysis of more than 550 of the donors reported over 250 Gb of sequence data and 95 million to 140 million unique TCR beta sequences obtained from approximately 180 million T cells. About 300 gigabases of sequencing data and 70 million to 95 million unique TCR sequences made up an early release that covered under 750 HLA-typed donors. Of the 398 genotyped donors, over 70% fell in the genetic ancestry cluster associated with self-reported Caucasian donors. The study was designed to test whether signatures of past pathogen exposure could be identified by cataloging public T cell receptors. Using immunosequencing, the study profiled T cell repertoires from 666 subjects and related those repertoires to cytomegalovirus serostatus. Along with the roughly 700-subject first cohort, a separate validation cohort of over a hundred different subjects was used. The study combined high-throughput TCR immunosequencing, statistical association of individual TCRs with disease status, and machine learning to predict cytomegalovirus infection status. In a later analysis, previously published TCR beta repertoires from about 670 donors were re-analyzed and high-resolution HLA genotyping was added so that TCR occurrence patterns could be studied. The later analysis used no new phenotypic data to find candidate immune exposures, relying instead on TCR beta sequences and their occurrence across donors. An earlier analysis of 587 of the donors used high-throughput TCR beta sequencing to judge whether each TCR beta V gene segment behaved as functional or pseudogenic. Donor age, sex, ethnicity and CMV serostatus were collected together with the repertoire data. Genome-wide SNP genotypes for about 65% of the roughly 670 donors were used in a later genetic analysis, which treated that subset as a discovery cohort. All discovery cohort repertoires had been generated using a single sequencing platform. HLA typing covered class I and class II loci at four-digit resolution. The number of typed donors differed by locus: 629-630 for A, B, C, DRB1 and DQB1; 500 to 550 for DQA1; 606 for DPA1; and approximately 450 for DPB1. Roughly five DR-DQ haplotypes were handled as single units for association and clustering, since linkage in the cohort was strong. Among 398 genotyped donors of the cohort, an average of approximately 200,000 unique TCR beta nucleotide sequences was sequenced per donor, of which 15% to 20% were non-productive. The full study reports these points: The classifier was reported to diagnose cytomegalovirus status with high specificity and sensitivity in both the original cohort and the validation cohort. The cohort was sequenced for TCR beta chains only, and without alpha or paired-chain data the features that could be detected were limited. HLA typing was unavailable for some donors at each locus, so association tests used only the typed subset. It was suggested by the authors that the approach could potentially be generalized to other disease states and immunological phenotypes. A further reported finding was that TCR beta sequences accurately predicted the HLA-A and HLA-B alleles for most subjects in the first cohort. A later analysis found that HLA-associated TCR beta chains were more clonally expanded and had lower generation probabilities than equally common non-associated chains. Specific HLA alleles were associated with roughly 16,000 TCR beta sequences at a false discovery rate of 0.05 in a later analysis. While some public TCRs were present in many individuals, most TCR sequences turned up only very rarely across donors. The only immune exposure information available for the cohort was CMV serostatus. According to a later analysis, most CMV-associated TCR beta chains appeared to be HLA-restricted, and the HLA associations seemed to be driven largely by CMV exposure. A group of highly shared sequence variants was considered likely to be a technical artifact of the sequencing pipeline. Sequencing depth was assumed to be roughly uniform across donors in the presence/absence analyses, though that assumption may not hold. A later genetic analysis reported fewer N-insertions in productive TCRs among donors in an Asian-associated ancestry cluster than the roughly 700-donor mean. In a later analysis, several top co-occurrence clusters were reported to appear linked to parvovirus B19, influenza, CMV and Epstein-Barr virus. Some IMGT-functional V segments, including TRBV6-2 and TRBV6-3, could not be distinguished by the 87-base-pair reads and were therefore excluded. Broadly in line with IMGT annotations, most TCR beta V segments showed up in productive rearrangements about 90% or about 30% of the time in an earlier analysis of around 600 of the donors. V-gene and J-gene trimming of TCR beta chains was associated with a missense DCLRE1C variant in a later genetic analysis, and the association was replicated in an independent cohort. The study listed 150 to 200 TCR beta chains as associated with cytomegalovirus. Because counts were too low, roughly 16 rarely observed V segments, including chromosome 9 orphons, were left out of the earlier analysis of some 640 of the donors. When HLA alleles, especially DR and DQ, strongly co-occurred, attributing TCR associations to individual alleles was difficult. Linkage disequilibrium might explain the correlated functional status among segregating V segments, but an unknown experimental factor could not be ruled out. Three of the identified cytomegalovirus-associated TCR beta chains were confirmed in vitro to be specific for cytomegalovirus antigens. In a later analysis, TCR association rates were found to vary across HLA loci, with the most associated TCRs seen for DRB1 alleles and the fewest for HLA-C alleles.

Library preparation used the immunoSEQ multiplex PCR assay. A mixture of 60 forward primers for TCR Vbeta segments and 13 reverse primers for TCR Jbeta segments was used in the multiplex PCR. The CDR3 region of rearranged TCR beta genes was amplified from genomic DNA with a multiplex PCR assay. The Illumina HiSeq System was used to sequence the amplified TCR beta libraries as 87-base-pair reads. The authors processed their data as follows. In a later analysis, tens of millions of unique TCR beta chains were counted across the approximately 640 repertoires, and approximately 11 million of these chains were shared by at least two donors. Raw reads were error-corrected and collapsed into unique sequences by a nearest-neighbor algorithm in which closely related sequences were merged to remove PCR and sequencing errors. CDR3 sequences were aligned to IMGT reference sequences to assign V, D and J gene segments. Each retained sequence needed at least a six-nucleotide match to both a V gene segment and a J gene segment. A rearrangement counted as productive if the CDR3 had no stop codons and remained in frame with V and J, and every other rearrangement counted as non-productive. Following IMGT convention, CDR3 was defined as the stretch from the second conserved V-encoded cysteine to the conserved J-encoded phenylalanine. In an earlier analysis of roughly 580 of the donors, sequences lacking an unambiguous match to a single V gene segment were excluded. An earlier analysis of approximately 590 of the donors called V segments functional above 56.7% productive rearrangements and segregating when the between-donor standard deviation exceeded 5%. A statistical classification framework was built for diagnosing cytomegalovirus status from the catalog of TCR beta chain sequences. In a later analysis, V and J genes were assigned by comparing TCR nucleotide sequences against IMGT/GENE-DB human TR gene sequences. The TCRdist pipeline was used in a later analysis to assign CDR3 sequences and most-parsimonious VDJ recombination scenarios. A later analysis defined each TCR beta chain by its CDR3 amino acid sequence plus V-gene family, and excluded reads lacking a unique V-gene family. To address suspected cross-contamination and a sequencing artifact, a later analysis removed 592 highly shared, low-generation-probability nucleotide sequences. For each public chain, a later analysis derived a clonal expansion index from normalized ranks of inferred template counts within each repertoire. In a later analysis, generation probabilities were computed using a VDJ recombination model fitted to out-of-frame rearrangements, and the results were checked against IGoR. In a later analysis, hypergeometric tests were used to score TCR-TCR, TCR-HLA and TCR-CMV co-occurrence, with a repertoire-size bias correction applied to TCR pairs. A later analysis estimated false discovery rates by permuting HLA or CMV assignments 20 times. In a later analysis, co-occurring TCRs were grouped with DBSCAN, and TCRdist sequence similarity was added when clustering was performed within HLA-allele-positive subsets. Repertoires with fewer than 30,000 or more than 120,000 public chains, plus five repertoires with anomalous nucleotide sharing, were excluded from co-occurrence clustering. In TCRdb, the immuneACCESS table is reduced to in-frame sequences with V and J assigned. These tables do not hold every clone; where another copy was compared, an unresolved V gene accounts for under half, and the others remain unexplained. V and J calls and clone size are as listed in that table; D and trimming were resolved from the DNA. The sample contains over 130,000 clones, roughly 77% of them found a single time. The ten largest clones represent 1.5% to 2% of the sample.

There are a few counts of this clone. No antigen is known for it. The sample holds no much larger clone one base away, and base qualities are not on file. The germline V gene encodes CDR1 MGHDK and CDR2 SYGVNS. The CDR3 spans 16 residues, from the cysteine through the phenylalanine. Only CDR3 DNA remains: 48 bases, in frame from the first base. V is clipped by 6 bases and J by 7 bases, and the sequence between their germline boundaries is 21 bases long. In total, about 650 healthy bone marrow donors made up the cohort. All cohort members were sampled while nominally healthy, although unrecorded immune exposures were likely present. The donor tested CMV seronegative, placing the donor among the 350 or so seronegative members of the cohort. A peripheral blood sample was provided by each donor, and peripheral blood mononuclear cells were used for TCR beta sequencing. Genomic DNA extraction from the blood cell samples was performed with the Qiagen DNeasy Blood Extraction Kit.

Sequencing used PBMCs. The receptor comes from a woman between 25 and 40 years old in good health and CMV-seronegative. Rearrangement joined TRBV25-1 to TRBJ1-4; tentative D gene TRBD1, with 6 bases matching. The nucleotide sequence is given as TGTGCCAGCAGGATACAGGGAAGGCAACCTGGTGAAAAACTGTTTTTT. Its protein is CASRIQGRQPGEKLFF.